Following are 6 T cell receptor beta chains from one sample sequenced in a study of blood T cell repertoires in COVID-19. Generated by immunoSEQ multiplex PCR, the TCRdb table keeps only in-frame clones and is missing some. The table records about 150,000 clones, less than 90% of them present only once. Sequenced material: peripheral blood. All receptors derive from a man aged 30-40 years with COVID-19, enrolled during active disease.

CDR3 region: CASSLSSYNEQFF. The CDR3 nucleotides read TGTGCCAGCAGCCTTAGCTCCTACAATGAGCAGTTCTTC. This chain joins TRBV7-3 and TRBJ2-1, with no clear D. The V and J ends lost 5 bases and 0 bases respectively, with 5 bases between them. CDR3 length equals 13 residues. Germline CDR1 and CDR2: SGHTA and FQGTGA.

This chain uses TRBV19 with TRBJ1-2; 11 positions match TRBD1. The CDR3 covers 18 residues. Germline CDR1 LNHDA, CDR2 SQIVND (reference sequence). After removal of 4 bases from V and 2 bases from J, the junction contained 12 bases not matched to a gene. The CDR3 region has the DNA TGTGCCAGTAGTACTAACGCGATGTGGGACAGGGGGAACTATGGCTACACCTTC. Residues: CASSTNAMWDRGNYGYTF.

This clone was observed a handful of times. V gene TRBV4-1 combines with J gene TRBJ2-5; 9 nucleotides match TRBD2. CDR1 MGHRA and CDR2 YSYEKL come from the germline V gene. CDR3 length: 14 amino acids. The V gene end was trimmed by 3 bases and the J gene end by 5 bases; junction bases not matched to a gene: 4. CDR3 nucleotide sequence: TGCGCCAGCAGCCAGCGGGAGGGGGGGGAGACCCAGTACTTC. Translating it yields CASSQREGGETQYF.

This clone was counted between two and nine times. This sequence joins TRBV2 and TRBJ2-2; D not certain. Germline CDR1 reads SNHLY; CDR2 reads FYNNEI. V was clipped by 7 bases and J by 0 bases, with 12 bases between them. The CDR3 sequence is 15 residues long. The CDR3 sequence: CASTSEYANTGELFF. The CDR3 bases are TGTGCCAGCACCTCGGAGTACGCGAACACCGGGGAGCTGTTTTTT.

The rearrangement uses TRBV10-3 and TRBJ2-6; D remains unclear. Germline-derived CDR1 and CDR2 are ENHRY and SYGVKD. Trimming shortened V by 3 bases and J by 1 base, and 10 bases separated the two germline ends. This CDR3 spans 16 amino acids. The DNA for the CDR3 is TGTGCCATCAGTGAAACCCAAGAGTCTGGGGCCAACGTCCTGACTTTC. Amino acids: CAISETQESGANVLTF.

The rearrangement links TRBV5-8 to TRBJ1-2, with TRBD1 matching 9 bases. CDR1 is SGHTS, CDR2 YDEGEE, per germline. The CDR3 has 14 residues. V lost 2 bases, J lost 6 bases, and 5 bases stayed unmatched. The CDR3, as DNA: TGTGCCAGCAGCTTACCCGGGACAGGGAATGGCTACACCTTC. Translation gives CASSLPGTGNGYTF.